At least ten counts were recorded for the clone carrying this T cell receptor (beta chain). This entry belongs to a study of T-cell reconstitution after alpha-beta-depleted transplantation in children. It was with unique molecular identifiers that the TCRbeta library was prepared. TCRdb called the PCR reads again in MiXCR, with one record for every CDR3 protein. The sample contains some 200,000 distinct CDR3 sequences, about 6.3% of which appear only once. There are 12 residues in the CDR3. Germline V lookup: CDR1 MGHDK, CDR2 SYGVNS. With 7 bases removed from V and 1 base from J, the gap between germline ends came to 7 bases.

Sequencing was performed on PBMCs from the stem cell graft donor, taken from the stem cell graft. This TCR was sampled from a human donor who donated a stem cell graft to a child with Wiskott-Aldrich syndrome. This chain uses TRBV25-1 with TRBJ1-1; D might be TRBD1 (5 bases). The CDR3: CASKGPNTEAFF. In DNA form, the CDR3 reads TGTGCCAGCAAGGGGCCGAACACTGAAGCTTTCTTT.